The sequence of this T cell receptor beta chain was determined in a study of blood T cell repertoires in COVID-19. In the study overall: Samples representing acute and convalescent COVID-19 were sourced from the United States, Italy and Spain. Nucleic acid was either cDNA or gDNA, and it came from T cells, B-cell-depleted T cells, or PBMCs.

The table lists this clone with a count of one. Mismatch with germline at one junction end may stem from a read error. Authors' methods: Reference gene primer amplification gave estimated nucleated cell counts. Data came from immunoSEQ multiplex PCR; TCRdb stores just in-frame clones and leaves some out. D and trimming come from the DNA, and the V and J calls and clone size come from that table. This sample has roughly 53,000 clones; roughly 76% occur once, and the top ten carry less than 25%. This CDR3 spans 16 amino acids. The V gene's germline CDR1 is SGHRS and CDR2 YFSETQ. The TCR comes from a man aged 45-65 years with active or convalescent COVID-19. Source material: peripheral blood. V usage is TRBV5-1 and J usage is TRBJ2-3, with 11 bases that match TRBD2. CDR3 DNA: TGCGCCAGCAGCTCCACCCTACTAGCGGGGGCAGAAACGCAGTATTTT. Amino acids: CASSSTLLAGAETQYF.